This TCR beta chain comes out of a study of T cell responses to AZD1222 COVID-19 vaccine. Study-wide points: Vaccination with two AZD1222 doses was followed by a rise in Spike-specific TCR breadth and depth. Repertoires were collected only later (after the peak T cell response had occurred).

V lost 3 bases and J lost 9, with 14 bases in between. The CDR3 contains 13 residues. Germline V gives CDR1 SGHTA, CDR2 FQGNSA. Assay used: immunoSEQ multiplex PCR; TCRdb lists only in-frame clones, some missing. The table lists about 110,000 clones, roughly 93% of them singletons. In regard to this clone: Antigen specificity is unknown.

The source was peripheral blood, collected 28 days after the second AZD1222 dose. The TCR originated in an adult who received the AZD1222 COVID-19 vaccine. The gene calls are TRBV7-2 and TRBJ1-2; no definite D call. The CDR3: CASSLGYFGRYTF. Written as DNA, the CDR3 is TGTGCCAGCAGCTTGGGGTATTTCGGTCGCTACACCTTC. Complete variable domain (other parts from reference TRBV7-2 and TRBJ1-2): GAGVSQSPSNKVTEKGKDVELRCDPISGHTALYWYRQSLGQGLEFLIYFQGNSAPDKSGLPSDRFSAERTGGSVSTLTIQRTQQEDSAVYLCASSLGYFGRYTFGSGTRLTVV.